Listed below are T cell receptor beta chains from one sample, sequenced in a study of neurological immune-mediated disorders. TCRdb reprocessed the 5' RACE reads with MiXCR, giving one entry per CDR3 protein. The sample yields tens of thousands of distinct CDR3 sequences, roughly 13% seen once. Sequenced material: PBMCs. Receptors were obtained from a woman aged 55-75 years with HTLV-1-associated myelopathy (HAM/TSP). Each CDR3 is given with its conserved first and last residue. The D gene is left open where the match is weak. Rows give clone size only sometimes, using once, few, many, or a class for an expanded clone.

CDR3 protein,CDR3 DNA,clone size,V gene,J gene,D gene
CASSFTLGGNEQFF,TGTGCCAGCAGCTTTACCTTGGGGGGGAATGAGCAGTTCTTC,many,TRBV5-6,TRBJ2-1,TRBD2
CASSLSGQPLTDTQYF,TGTGCCAGCAGCTTATCGGGACAGCCTCTCACAGATACGCAGTATTTT,many,TRBV7-9,TRBJ2-3,TRBD1
CASSLAAGVGANVLTF,TGCGCCAGCAGCTTGGCAGCGGGAGTTGGGGCCAACGTCCTGACTTTC,many,TRBV5-1,TRBJ2-6,TRBD2
CASSETTRQGSPLHF,TGTGCCAGCAGTGAAACGACGAGGCAAGGTTCACCCCTCCACTTT,many,TRBV2,TRBJ1-6,.
CASSEALKGLNF,TGTGCCAGCAGTGAAGCGCTTAAGGGGTTGAACTTC,many,TRBV2,TRBJ2-7,.
CSARDLLEPSYEQYF,TGCAGTGCTAGAGATCTCCTCGAACCCTCCTACGAGCAGTACTTC,many,TRBV20-1,TRBJ2-7,.
CASSLSGRADEQFF,TGTGCCAGCAGCCTTAGCGGGAGGGCCGATGAGCAGTTCTTC,many,TRBV3-1,TRBJ2-1,TRBD2
CASSLDGVLNEKLFF,TGTGCCAGCAGCTTAGATGGGGTCCTCAATGAAAAACTGTTTTTT,many,TRBV7-2,TRBJ1-4,.
CSAHHPGLAGVQQYF,TGCAGTGCTCACCATCCGGGACTAGCGGGAGTTCAGCAGTATTTT,many,TRBV20-1,TRBJ2-3,TRBD2
CASSSLPTDTGELFF,TGTGCCAGCAGCTCACTCCCGACTGACACCGGGGAGCTGTTTTTT,many,TRBV5-6,TRBJ2-2,.
CASSWLAGYEQYF,TGCGCCAGCAGCTGGCTAGCTGGTTACGAGCAGTACTTC,many,TRBV5-1,TRBJ2-7,.
CASSKVDNFKRGLNEETQYF,TGTGCCAGCAGCAAAGTTGATAATTTTAAGAGGGGGCTAAACGAAGAGACCCAGTACTTC,many,TRBV21-1,TRBJ2-5,.
CASSPQRAGGADTQYF,TGTGCCAGCAGCCCTCAAAGAGCGGGAGGGGCAGATACGCAGTATTTT,many,TRBV7-6,TRBJ2-3,TRBD2
CASSLAGAVGDTQYF,TGTGCCAGCTCCCTAGCGGGAGCCGTGGGGGATACGCAGTATTTT,few,TRBV13,TRBJ2-3,TRBD2
CASSLGWQLGTGELFF,TGCGCCAGCAGCTTGGGATGGCAGCTCGGGACCGGGGAGCTGTTTTTT,many,TRBV5-1,TRBJ2-2,.
CASSNLGIHNTGELFF,TGCGCCAGCTCGAATCTAGGGATACATAACACCGGGGAGCTGTTTTTT,many,TRBV5-1,TRBJ2-2,.
CASSPLTGTRYEQYF,TGTGCCAGCAGCCCCCTGACAGGGACGCGGTACGAGCAGTACTTC,many,TRBV14,TRBJ2-7,TRBD1
CSARAGLAGVDEQYF,TGCAGTGCTAGGGCTGGACTAGCGGGAGTGGACGAGCAGTACTTC,few,TRBV20-1,TRBJ2-7,TRBD2
CASSLGPRGQGKMNTEAFF,TGCGCCAGCAGCTTGGGCCCCCGGGGCCAGGGCAAGATGAACACTGAAGCTTTCTTT,many,TRBV5-1,TRBJ1-1,.
CASSLGLASSYEQYF,TGTGCCAGCAGCTTAGGGCTAGCGAGCTCCTACGAGCAGTACTTC,many,TRBV7-2,TRBJ2-7,.
CASSAGSGRGSYNEQFF,TGCGCCAGCAGCGCGGGGAGCGGGAGAGGTTCCTACAATGAGCAGTTCTTC,many,TRBV5-1,TRBJ2-1,TRBD2
CASSSGTDNTGELFF,TGTGCCAGCAGTTCCGGGACGGATAACACCGGGGAGCTGTTTTTT,.,TRBV7-8,TRBJ2-2,.
CSVDMGESTGELFF,TGCAGCGTTGATATGGGGGAGAGCACCGGGGAGCTGTTTTTT,.,TRBV29-1,TRBJ2-2,.
CASSFEGEFGNTIYF,TGTGCCAGCAGTTTCGAAGGGGAATTTGGAAACACCATATATTTT,many,TRBV12-3/TRBV12-4,TRBJ1-3,.
CASSWGHNYGYTF,TGTGCCAGCAGTTGGGGACATAACTATGGCTACACCTTC,many,TRBV6-5,TRBJ1-2,.
CASSLAPGQGVYEQYF,TGTGCCAGCAGCTTAGCCCCGGGACAGGGGGTCTACGAGCAGTACTTC,few,TRBV7-6,TRBJ2-7,TRBD1
CASSRDRGYGYTF,TGTGCCAGTAGCCGGGACAGGGGGTATGGCTACACCTTC,.,TRBV19,TRBJ1-2,TRBD1
CASSAGPTEYSYEQYF,TGTGCCAGCAGCGCCGGGCCGACAGAGTACTCCTACGAGCAGTACTTC,.,TRBV7-2,TRBJ2-7,.
CASIPGQGASGANVLTF,TGTGCCAGCATCCCGGGACAGGGGGCTTCTGGGGCCAACGTCCTGACTTTC,many,TRBV7-2,TRBJ2-6,TRBD1
CASSLESGGFTEAFF,TGCGCCAGCAGCTTGGAGAGCGGGGGCTTCACTGAAGCTTTCTTT,many,TRBV5-1,TRBJ1-1,.
CASSPQRGSTDTQYF,TGTGCCAGCTCACCTCAGCGGGGAAGCACAGATACGCAGTATTTT,.,TRBV18,TRBJ2-3,TRBD2
CASQEGQALYEQYF,TGTGCCAGCCAGGAAGGACAGGCCCTCTACGAGCAGTACTTC,.,TRBV2,TRBJ2-7,TRBD1
CASSSGTGARIGSYEQYF,TGTGCCAGCAGTTCCGGGACAGGGGCACGTATTGGGTCCTACGAGCAGTACTTC,many,TRBV6-2/TRBV6-3,TRBJ2-7,TRBD1
CASSLEASGRYNEQFF,TGCGCCAGCAGCTTGGAGGCTAGCGGGAGATACAATGAGCAGTTCTTC,many,TRBV5-1,TRBJ2-1,TRBD2
CSARDLRLAGIGGNEQFF,TGCAGTGCTAGGGACTTAAGATTGGCGGGAATCGGGGGCAATGAGCAGTTCTTC,many,TRBV20-1,TRBJ2-1,.
CASARGLVNYEQYF,TGTGCTAGTGCCCGAGGACTGGTTAACTACGAGCAGTACTTC,many,TRBV12-5,TRBJ2-7,.